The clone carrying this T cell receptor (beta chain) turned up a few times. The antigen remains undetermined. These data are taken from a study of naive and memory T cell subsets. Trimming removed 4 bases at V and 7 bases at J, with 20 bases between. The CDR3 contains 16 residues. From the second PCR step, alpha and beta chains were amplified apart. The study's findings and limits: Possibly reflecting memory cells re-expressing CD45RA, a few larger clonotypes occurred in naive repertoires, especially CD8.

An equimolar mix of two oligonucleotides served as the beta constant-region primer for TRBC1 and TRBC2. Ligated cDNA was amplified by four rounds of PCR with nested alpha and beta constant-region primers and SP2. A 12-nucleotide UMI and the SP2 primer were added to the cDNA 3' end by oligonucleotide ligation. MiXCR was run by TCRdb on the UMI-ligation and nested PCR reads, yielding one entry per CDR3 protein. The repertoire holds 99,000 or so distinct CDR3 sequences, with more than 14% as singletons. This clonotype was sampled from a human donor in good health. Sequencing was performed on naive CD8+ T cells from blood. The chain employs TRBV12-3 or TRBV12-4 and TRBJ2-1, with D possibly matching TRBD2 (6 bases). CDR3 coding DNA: TGTGCCAGCAGTTCGCGGGACTTCACAGCCATAAATGAGCAGTTCTTC. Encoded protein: CASSSRDFTAINEQFF.